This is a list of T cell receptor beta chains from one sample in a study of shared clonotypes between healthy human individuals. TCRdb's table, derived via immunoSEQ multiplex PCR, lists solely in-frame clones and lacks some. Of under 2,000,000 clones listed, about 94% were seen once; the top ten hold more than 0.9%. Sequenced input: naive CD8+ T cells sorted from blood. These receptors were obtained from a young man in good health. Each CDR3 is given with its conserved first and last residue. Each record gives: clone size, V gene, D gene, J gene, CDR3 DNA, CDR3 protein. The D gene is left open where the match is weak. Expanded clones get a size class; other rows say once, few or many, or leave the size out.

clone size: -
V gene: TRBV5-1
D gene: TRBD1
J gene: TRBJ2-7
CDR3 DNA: TGCGCCAGCAGGGGACAGGGCGCCTACGAGCAGTACTTC
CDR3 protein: CASRGQGAYEQYF

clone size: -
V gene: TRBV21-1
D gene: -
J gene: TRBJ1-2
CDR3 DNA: TGTGCCAGCAGTCCAACCTTGGGCTACACCTTC
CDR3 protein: CASSPTLGYTF

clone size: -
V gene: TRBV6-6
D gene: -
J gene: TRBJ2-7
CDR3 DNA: TGTGCCAGCAGTTACTCGGGCAGTAACGAGCAGTACTTC
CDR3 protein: CASSYSGSNEQYF

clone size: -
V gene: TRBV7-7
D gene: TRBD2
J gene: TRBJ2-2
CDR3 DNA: TGTGCTAGCAGCCCTCGGACTAGCGGGGCCTCGGGGACCGGGGAGCTGTTTTTT
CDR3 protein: CASSPRTSGASGTGELFF

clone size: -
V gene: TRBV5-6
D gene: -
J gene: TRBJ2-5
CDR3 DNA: TGTGCCAGCAGCTTGGAGTTCGGTGCGGTTGAGACCCAGTACTTC
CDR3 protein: CASSLEFGAVETQYF

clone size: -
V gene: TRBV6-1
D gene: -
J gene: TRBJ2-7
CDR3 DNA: TGTGCCAGCAGTGATCCGGGACTGTTCTACGAGCAGTACTTC
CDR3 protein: CASSDPGLFYEQYF

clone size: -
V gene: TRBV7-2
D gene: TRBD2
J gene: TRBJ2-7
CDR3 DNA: TGTGCCAGCAGCTTCTCTAGCGGGAGTCAGGGCGACGAGCAGTACTTC
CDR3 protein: CASSFSSGSQGDEQYF

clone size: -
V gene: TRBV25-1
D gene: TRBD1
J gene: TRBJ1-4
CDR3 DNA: TGTGCCAGCAGTGTCTCCGGGACAGGGGAAATGGCTAATGAAAAACTGTTTTTT
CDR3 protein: CASSVSGTGEMANEKLFF

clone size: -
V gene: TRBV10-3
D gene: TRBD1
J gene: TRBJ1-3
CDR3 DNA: TGTGCCATCAGTGAGATAGGGACAGCCAGTCACTCTGGAAACACCATATATTTT
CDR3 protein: CAISEIGTASHSGNTIYF

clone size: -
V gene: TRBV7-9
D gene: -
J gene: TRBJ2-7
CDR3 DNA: TGTGCCAGCAGCCCGCCCTCCTACGAGCAGTACTTC
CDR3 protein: CASSPPSYEQYF

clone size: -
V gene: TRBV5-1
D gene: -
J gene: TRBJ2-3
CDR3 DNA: TGCGCCAGCAGCCCCGACCCAGATACGCAGTATTTT
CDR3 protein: CASSPDPDTQYF

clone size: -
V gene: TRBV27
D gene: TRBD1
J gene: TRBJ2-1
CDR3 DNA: TGTGCCATCCGAGGACAGGGAATCTACAATGAGCAGTTCTTC
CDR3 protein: CAIRGQGIYNEQFF

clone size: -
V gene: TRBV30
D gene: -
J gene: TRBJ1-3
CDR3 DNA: TGTGCCTGGGACCGTGGAAACACCATATATTTT
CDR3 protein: CAWDRGNTIYF

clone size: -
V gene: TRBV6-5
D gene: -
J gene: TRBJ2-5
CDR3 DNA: TGTGCCAGCAGCCGCCCCCAGGAGGGAGAGACCCAGTACTTC
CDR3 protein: CASSRPQEGETQYF

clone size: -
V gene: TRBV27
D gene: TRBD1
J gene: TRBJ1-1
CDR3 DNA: TGTGCCAGCAGTTTATCGATAGGGACAGATGAAGCTTTCTTT
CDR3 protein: CASSLSIGTDEAFF

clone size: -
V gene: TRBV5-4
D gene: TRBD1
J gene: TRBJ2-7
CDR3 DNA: TGTGCCAGCAGCTTGAGACAGGGGGCCTACGAGCAGTACTTC
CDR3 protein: CASSLRQGAYEQYF

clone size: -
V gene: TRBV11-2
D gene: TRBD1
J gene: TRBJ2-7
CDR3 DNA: TGTGCCAGCAGCTGGACAGGGGGCGGCGAGCAGTACTTC
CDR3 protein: CASSWTGGGEQYF

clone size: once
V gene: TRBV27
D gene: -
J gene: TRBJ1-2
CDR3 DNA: TGTGCCAGCAAGGCCAGTTCCTTTGGAATTGGCTATGGCTACACCTTC
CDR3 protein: CASKASSFGIGYGYTF

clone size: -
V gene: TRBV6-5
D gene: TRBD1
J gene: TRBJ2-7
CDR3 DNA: TGTGCCAGCAGTCACCCCGGGACAGGGGGCGCCGAGCAGTACTTC
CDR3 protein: CASSHPGTGGAEQYF

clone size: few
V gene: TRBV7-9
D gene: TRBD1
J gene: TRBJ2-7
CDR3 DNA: TGTGCCAGCAGGGGACCGGGACAGGGCGGCTACGAGCAGTACTTC
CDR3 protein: CASRGPGQGGYEQYF

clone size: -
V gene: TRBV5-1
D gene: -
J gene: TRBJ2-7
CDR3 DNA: TGCGCCAGCAGCTTCGACACGGATTACTACGAGCAGTACTTC
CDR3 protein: CASSFDTDYYEQYF

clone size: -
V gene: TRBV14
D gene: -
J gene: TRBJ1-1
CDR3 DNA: TGTGCCAGCAGCCAGGCTGAACAGGGGAACACTGAAGCTTTCTTT
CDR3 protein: CASSQAEQGNTEAFF

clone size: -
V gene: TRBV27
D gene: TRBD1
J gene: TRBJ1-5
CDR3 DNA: TGTGCCAGCAGTTTACAACAGGGGGAAGAGCCCCAGCATTTT
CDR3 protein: CASSLQQGEEPQHF

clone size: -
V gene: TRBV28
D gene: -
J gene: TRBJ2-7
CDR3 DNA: TGTGCCAGCAGGCTGCAGGGGACCGGCTACGAGCAGTACTTC
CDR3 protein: CASRLQGTGYEQYF

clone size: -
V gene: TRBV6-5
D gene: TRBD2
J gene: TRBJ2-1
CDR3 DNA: TGTGCCAGCAACATAGCGGGGCTGTACAATGAGCAGTTCTTC
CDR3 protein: CASNIAGLYNEQFF

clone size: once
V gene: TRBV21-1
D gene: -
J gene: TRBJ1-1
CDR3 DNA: TGTGCCAGCAGCAAAGTCGGGGACAGGGGTAGGAGCACTGAAGCTTTCTTT
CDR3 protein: CASSKVGDRGRSTEAFF

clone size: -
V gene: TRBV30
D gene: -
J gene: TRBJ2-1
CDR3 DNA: TGTGCCTGGAGTGTTTGGGAGAATGAGCAGTTCTTC
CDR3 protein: CAWSVWENEQFF

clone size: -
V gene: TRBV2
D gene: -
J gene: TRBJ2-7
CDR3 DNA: TGTGCCAGCAGTGGGGGGAGGAGCTACGAGCAGTACTTC
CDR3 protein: CASSGGRSYEQYF

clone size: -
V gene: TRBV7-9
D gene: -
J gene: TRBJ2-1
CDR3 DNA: TGTGCCAGCAGCTTAGACTGGGGGCCGGACAATGAGCAGTTCTTC
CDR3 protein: CASSLDWGPDNEQFF

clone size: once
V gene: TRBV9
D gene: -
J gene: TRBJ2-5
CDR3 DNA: TGTGCCAGCAGCGTAGCCCTGGGTGGAGCGGAGACCCAGTACTTC
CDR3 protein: CASSVALGGAETQYF

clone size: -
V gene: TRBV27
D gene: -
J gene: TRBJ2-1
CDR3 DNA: TGTGCCAGCAGTTATCGGGGAATTGAGCAGTTCTTC
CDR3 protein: CASSYRGIEQFF

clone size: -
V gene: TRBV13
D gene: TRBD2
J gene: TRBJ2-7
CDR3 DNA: TGTGCCAGCAGTCCTAGCGGGAGTCTCAACGAGCAGTACTTC
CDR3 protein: CASSPSGSLNEQYF

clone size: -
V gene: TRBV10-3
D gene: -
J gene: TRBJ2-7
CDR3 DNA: TGTGCCATCAGTTCCGAGGGGTACGAGCAGTACTTC
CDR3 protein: CAISSEGYEQYF

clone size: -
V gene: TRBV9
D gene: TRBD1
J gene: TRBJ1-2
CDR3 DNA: TGTGCCAGCAGCGTAGATGAATGGGCGACAGGGCTGATTGCCGGGATAGGCTATGGCTACACCTTC
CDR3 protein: CASSVDEWATGLIAGIGYGYTF

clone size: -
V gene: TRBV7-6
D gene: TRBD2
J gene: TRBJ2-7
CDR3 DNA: TGTGCCAGCAGCTTAGACGGCGGGAGCCCTGCCTACGAGCAGTACTTC
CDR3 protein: CASSLDGGSPAYEQYF

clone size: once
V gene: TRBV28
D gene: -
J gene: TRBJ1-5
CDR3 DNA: TGTGCCAGCAGTTTGTACCAGTCCTACAATCAGCCCCAGCATTTT
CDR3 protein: CASSLYQSYNQPQHF

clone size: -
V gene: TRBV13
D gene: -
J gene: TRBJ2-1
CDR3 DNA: TGTGCCAGCAGCCAAGACAGTCACAATGAGCAGTTCTTC
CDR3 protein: CASSQDSHNEQFF

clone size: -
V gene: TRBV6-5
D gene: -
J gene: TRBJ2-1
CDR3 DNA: TGTGCCAGCAGCCCCCTCGGGAGCGGCAATGAGCAGTTCTTC
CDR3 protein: CASSPLGSGNEQFF

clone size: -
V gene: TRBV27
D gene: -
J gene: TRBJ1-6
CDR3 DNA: TGTGCCAGCAGTTTAGCGGGGGTTAATTCACCCCTCCACTTT
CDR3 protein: CASSLAGVNSPLHF

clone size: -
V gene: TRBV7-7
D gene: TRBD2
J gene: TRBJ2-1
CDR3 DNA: TGTGCTAGCAGCTTATATCAAGCGGGAGCGCTTGGACCCGCCCATGAGCAGTTCTTC
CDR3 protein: CASSLYQAGALGPAHEQFF

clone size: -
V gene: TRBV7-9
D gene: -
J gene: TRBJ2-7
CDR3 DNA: TGTGCCAGCAGCAGAATCCGGGACGGACCCTACGAGCAGTACTTC
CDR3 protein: CASSRIRDGPYEQYF

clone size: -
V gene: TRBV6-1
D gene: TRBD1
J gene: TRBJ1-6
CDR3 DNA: TGTGCCAGCAGTGAAGCAAGTCTGCAACAGGGGAATTCACCCCTCCACTTT
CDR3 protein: CASSEASLQQGNSPLHF

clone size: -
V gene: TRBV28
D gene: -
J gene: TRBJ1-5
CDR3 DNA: TGTGCCAGCATCGATCATGCAGGCAATCAGCCCCAGCATTTT
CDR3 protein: CASIDHAGNQPQHF

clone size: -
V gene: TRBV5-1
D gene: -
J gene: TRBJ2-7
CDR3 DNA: TGCGCCAGCAGCTTGGATTTGGGTCCTCCCTACGAGCAGTACTTC
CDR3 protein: CASSLDLGPPYEQYF

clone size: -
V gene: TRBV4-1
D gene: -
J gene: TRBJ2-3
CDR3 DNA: TGCGCCAGCAGCCAGGTCGGGGCCGATACGCAGTATTTT
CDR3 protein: CASSQVGADTQYF

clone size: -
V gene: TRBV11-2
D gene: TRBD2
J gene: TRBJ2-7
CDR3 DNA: TGTGCCAGCAGCCGCTCAAGCCCGGGACTAGCGGGAGAAAATAGCGTGCAGTACTTC
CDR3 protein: CASSRSSPGLAGENSVQYF

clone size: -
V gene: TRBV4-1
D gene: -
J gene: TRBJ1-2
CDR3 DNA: TGCGCCAGCAGCCAAGATCGGGGGCACGCCGGGGAAGGCTACACCTTC
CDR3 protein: CASSQDRGHAGEGYTF

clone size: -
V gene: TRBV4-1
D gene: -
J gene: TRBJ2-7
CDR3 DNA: TGCGCCAGCAGCCAAGTAGACTCTAGCTCCTACGAGCAGTACTTC
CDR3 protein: CASSQVDSSSYEQYF

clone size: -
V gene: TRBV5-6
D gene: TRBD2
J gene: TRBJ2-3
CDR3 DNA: TGTGCCAGCAGCTCCGAGGGACTACACAAGACGCAGTATTTT
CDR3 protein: CASSSEGLHKTQYF

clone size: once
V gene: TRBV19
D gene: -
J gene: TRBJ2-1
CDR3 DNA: TGTGCCAGTATGGCAGGGCCAAGCTCCTACAATGAGCAGTTCTTC
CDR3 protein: CASMAGPSSYNEQFF

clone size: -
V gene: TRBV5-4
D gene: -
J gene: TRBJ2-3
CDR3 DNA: TGTGCCAGCAGCTTTACAGGGATGGGGACAGATACGCAGTATTTT
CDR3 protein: CASSFTGMGTDTQYF

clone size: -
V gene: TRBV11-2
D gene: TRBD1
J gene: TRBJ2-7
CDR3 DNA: TGTGCCAGCAGCGTCAGACAGGGCTCCTACGAGCAGTACTTC
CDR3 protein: CASSVRQGSYEQYF

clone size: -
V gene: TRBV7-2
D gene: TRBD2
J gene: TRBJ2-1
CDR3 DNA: TGTGCCAGCAGCTCATTTGGGACTAGCGTGATCAATGAGCAGTTCTTC
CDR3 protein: CASSSFGTSVINEQFF

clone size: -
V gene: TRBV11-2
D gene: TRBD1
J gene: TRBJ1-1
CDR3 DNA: TGTGCCAGCAGCTCGGGACAGGCAATTATGAACACTGAAGCTTTCTTT
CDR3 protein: CASSSGQAIMNTEAFF

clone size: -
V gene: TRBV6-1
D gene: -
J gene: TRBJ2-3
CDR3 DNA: TGTGCCAGCAGCACCCCAATTGATACGCAGTATTTT
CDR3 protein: CASSTPIDTQYF

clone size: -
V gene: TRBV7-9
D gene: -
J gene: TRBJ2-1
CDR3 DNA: TGTGCCAGCAGCTTGGAAGCCGACCCATACAATGAGCAGTTCTTC
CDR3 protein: CASSLEADPYNEQFF

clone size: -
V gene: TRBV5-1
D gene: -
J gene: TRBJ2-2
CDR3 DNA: TGCGCCAGCAGCTTCCGGGACAACACCGGGGAGCTGTTTTTT
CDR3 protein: CASSFRDNTGELFF